This section outlines one T cell receptor beta chain sequence together with its context. With a J-beta primer mix and a sample-barcoded 5' primer, a second PCR ran roughly 7 to 11 cycles. TCRdb reprocessed the 5' RACE reads with MiXCR, giving one entry per CDR3 protein. The table has roughly 800,000 distinct CDR3 sequences, about three fifths seen once; the top ten hold about 20%. The sample belongs to a study of blood T cells in healthy people across ages. Germline values: CDR1 LGHDT, CDR2 YNNKEL (reference sequence). CDR3 size: 16 residues. With 8 bases removed from V and 6 bases from J, the gap between germline ends came to 24 bases.

The sequence was collected from a man in his thirties or forties in good health. The specimen sequenced was blood. The chain joins TRBV3-1 to TRBJ2-3, with D possibly being TRBD2 (5 bases). CDR3 bases: TGTGCCAGCGGAGGACCTGATCAATCCGAACTGGATACGCAGTATTTT. It is translated as CASGGPDQSELDTQYF.